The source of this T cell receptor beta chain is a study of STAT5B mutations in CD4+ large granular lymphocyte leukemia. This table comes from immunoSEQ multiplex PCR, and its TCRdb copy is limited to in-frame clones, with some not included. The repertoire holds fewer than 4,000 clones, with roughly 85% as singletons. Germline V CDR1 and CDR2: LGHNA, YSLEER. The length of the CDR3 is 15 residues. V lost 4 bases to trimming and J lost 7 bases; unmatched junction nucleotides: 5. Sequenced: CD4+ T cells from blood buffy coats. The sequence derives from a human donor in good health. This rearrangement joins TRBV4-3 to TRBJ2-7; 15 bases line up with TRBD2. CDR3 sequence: CASSPGLAGGLEQYF. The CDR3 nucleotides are TGCGCCAGCAGCCCCGGACTAGCGGGGGGGTTAGAGCAGTACTTC.